The T cell receptor beta chain described here comes from a study of cytomegalovirus exposure and HLA in healthy donors. This CDR3 spans 16 amino acids. V was pared by 1 base and J by 4 bases, with 13 bases between. CDR1 and CDR2 (germline): SGHAT, FQNNGV. The PCR was carried out with 60 Vbeta primers and 13 Jbeta primers. Original handling: Roughly 11 million shared chains were among around 80 million unique TCR beta chains counted in a later analysis. Sequencing used immunoSEQ multiplex PCR; TCRdb keeps in-frame clones, though not all of them. Clone size and V and J calls were adopted from that table, with D and trimming inferred from the DNA. Altogether 250,000 to 350,000 clones are present, 72% being singletons, with the ten largest covering under 2.5%. General observations from the study: TCR beta V- and J-gene trimming was later associated with a missense DCLRE1C variant.

Regarding this clone: The antigen is unknown.

The sequence derives from a female donor in good health and CMV-seronegative. The sequenced material came from PBMCs. The V call is TRBV11-2, the J call TRBJ2-2, with D maybe TRBD1 (5 bases). Here the CDR3 reads CASSLVAGSATGELFF. As DNA, the CDR3 is TGTGCCAGCAGCTTAGTGGCAGGGTCGGCCACCGGGGAGCTGTTTTTT.